The clone carrying this TCR beta chain was seen more than once but under ten times. Its matching antigen is unknown. A second PCR, run for roughly 6 to 11 cycles, used a sample-barcoded 5' primer plus a J-beta primer mix. TCRdb passed the 5' RACE reads through MiXCR, listing each CDR3 protein once. Among some 550,000 distinct CDR3 sequences listed, roughly 48% were seen once. This entry belongs to a study of blood T cells in healthy people across ages. Study-wide results and caveats: Observed TCR beta diversity per million T cells went down as age went up. This fall followed a roughly linear course with age.

Trimming cost V 8 bases and J 5 bases, with 23 bases left between them. Germline V gene sequence: CDR1 SEHNR, CDR2 FQNEAQ (reference sequence). CDR3 length: 16 residues. The genes are TRBV7-9 and TRBJ2-3, with D possibly TRBD1 on 5 matching bases. This receptor was obtained from a man aged 80 or over in good health. The source material was blood. The CDR3 DNA is TGTGCCAGCTTGGGGCCCAGATTCGACCCGCGAGATACGCAGTATTTT. It yields the protein CASLGPRFDPRDTQYF.